This TCR beta chain stems from a study of cytomegalovirus exposure and HLA in healthy donors. On this clone itself: Antigen specificity is unknown.

Germline V CDR1 and CDR2: MGHRA, YSYEKL. V dropped 7 bases and J dropped 5; count of bases not matched to a gene: 12. The CDR3 sequence is 16 residues long. PCR amplification relied on 60 Vbeta primers (plus 13 Jbeta primers). The assay was immunoSEQ multiplex PCR, and TCRdb's table has in-frame clones only and misses some. The table includes more than 100,000 clones, around 83% detected once. Findings of the study overall: The investigators catalogued 164 TCR beta chains as cytomegalovirus-associated. As a later analysis showed, a missense DCLRE1C variant was linked to trimming of TCR beta V- and J-genes.

Source material: PBMCs. The clonotype comes from a woman in her 50s in good health and CMV-seropositive. This chain uses TRBV4-1 with TRBJ1-5; TRBD1 agrees at 9 bases. The CDR3 DNA reads TGCGCCAGCAACGAAAAATGGACAGGGGAACATCAGCCCCAGCATTTT. Protein product: CASNEKWTGEHQPQHF.